One and the same sample provided the 13 T cell receptor beta chains below, sequenced in a study of identical twins. TCRdb analysed the 5' RACE reads with MiXCR anew, one entry per CDR3 protein. The sample holds some 660,000 distinct CDR3 sequences, 8.5% to 9.5% seen once. These same data were also listed under a study on yellow fever vaccine responses in identical twins.

Sequenced: PBMCs. The receptors were sampled from a woman aged 18 to 35 in good health.

This clonotype was counted ten times or more. The chain employs TRBV3-1 and TRBJ2-5; the D call may be TRBD1 or TRBD2 (5 bases each). Per the germline V gene, CDR1 is LGHDT and CDR2 is YNNKEL (reference sequence). The CDR3 has 14 residues. V was clipped by 4 bases and J by 5 bases, with 14 bases between them. CDR3 region: CASSPLRGVETQYF. CDR3 in DNA: TGTGCCAGCAGCCCTTTGAGGGGCGTGGAGACCCAGTACTTC.

This clonotype was seen more than once but under ten times. V usage is TRBV28 and J usage is TRBJ2-1; 7 nucleotides agree with TRBD1. The CDR3 length is 19 residues. Trimming at V came to 2 bases and at J to 0 bases, leaving 13 bases not matched to a gene. Germline lookup yields CDR1 MDHEN and CDR2 SYDVKM. The CDR3 region has the DNA TGTGCCAGCAGTTTAGCAGTAAGGGGACAGCTAACCTCCTACAATGAGCAGTTCTTC. The encoded protein is CASSLAVRGQLTSYNEQFF.

This clonotype has a count of ten or more. The chain couples TRBV5-1 to TRBJ2-5; D is unresolved. The CDR3 length is 16 residues. Per germline, CDR1 SGHRS and CDR2 YFSETQ. The V end was cut by 4 bases, the J end by 3 bases, with 19 bases between. The CDR3 DNA follows: TGCGCCAGCAGCACGACTCCTCGACTGATCGAAGAGACCCAGTACTTC. Its translation: CASSTTPRLIEETQYF.

This sequence joins TRBV7-9 and TRBJ2-2, with D possibly matching TRBD2 (5 bases). Trimming shortened V by 0 bases and J by 4 bases, and 15 bases separated the two germline ends. There are 17 residues in the CDR3. Germline CDR1 SEHNR, CDR2 FQNEAQ (reference sequence). CDR3 coding DNA: TGTGCCAGCAGCTTAGCTGACGGCGGGCTAGTCACCGGGGAGCTGTTTTTT. Amino acids: CASSLADGGLVTGELFF.

This chain links TRBV6-2 or TRBV6-3 with TRBJ2-3; D is possibly TRBD1 or TRBD2 (5 bases each). Trimming took 4 bases from V and 2 from J, leaving 13 bases between them. CDR1 and CDR2 from the germline V gene are MNHEY and SVGEGT. The CDR3 is 15 residues long. This chain's CDR3 is CASSSAGAPTDTQYF. The DNA of the CDR3 is TGTGCCAGCAGTTCCGCCGGGGCGCCCACAGATACGCAGTATTTT.

Remarks on this clonotype: The junction differs from germline at one of its ends, possibly a read error. The CDR3 is CASSLFPGGF. In nucleotides, the CDR3 is TGTGCCAGCAGTTTATTTCCAGGGGGGTTC. The rearrangement links TRBV27 to TRBJ2-7; D possibly corresponds to TRBD1 (7 bases). CDR1 MNHEY and CDR2 SMNVEV come from the germline V gene (reference sequence). The CDR3 totals 10 residues.

This clonotype occurred once. The rearrangement uses TRBV5-6 and TRBJ1-1; tentative D call: TRBD1 (5 bases). Trimming cost V 5 bases and J 4 bases, with 15 bases left between them. CDR1 is SGHDT and CDR2 is YYEEEE in the germline V gene. CDR3 length equals 14 residues. The CDR3 nucleotides are TGTGCCAGCAGTCCGCCTGCAGGGACCACTGAAGCTTTCTTT. Residues: CASSPPAGTTEAFF.

V is TRBV20-1 and J is TRBJ2-7, with D unclear. The V and J ends lost 2 bases and 1 base respectively, with 12 bases between them. The CDR3 extends over 14 amino acids. Germline-derived CDR1 and CDR2 are DFQATT and SNEGSKA (reference sequence). The CDR3 protein is CSARLDVLSYEQYF. CDR3 DNA: TGCAGTGCTAGACTCGATGTTTTGTCCTACGAGCAGTACTTC.

This clonotype was seen at least ten times. V and J are TRBV6-5 and TRBJ2-1, with D tentatively TRBD2 (6 bases). Trimming left V 1 base short and J 7 bases short, with 17 bases between. Germline CDR1 MNHEY, CDR2 SVGAGI. This CDR3 is built from 16 residues. CDR3 DNA sequence: TGTGCCAGCAGTTACTTCTCGGTCGCGGGACGGAATGAGCAGTTCTTC. This translates into CASSYFSVAGRNEQFF.

In this sample, this clonotype turned up a few times. J is TRBJ2-4 and V is TRBV18; D call uncertain. The CDR3 length is 13 residues. V shed 11 bases and J shed 6 bases, with 17 bases lying between them. Germline V gives CDR1 KGHSH, CDR2 LQKENI. The CDR3 DNA is TGTGCCGGACCAACAACCTTTAGAAACATTCAGTACTTC. Its protein product is CAGPTTFRNIQYF.

This clonotype was observed a handful of times. The chain has TRBV7-2 and TRBJ1-1; no clear D gene. Germline-derived CDR1 and CDR2 are SGHTA and FQGNSA. CDR3 size: 14 residues. Trimming shortened V by 1 base and J by 3 bases, and 9 bases separated the two germline ends. CDR3 amino acids: CASSLGHLYTEAFF. The DNA of the CDR3 is TGTGCCAGCAGCTTAGGACATCTTTACACTGAAGCTTTCTTT.

A few counts support this clonotype. The chain uses TRBV29-1 and TRBJ2-5, with no clear D. Germline V gene sequence: CDR1 SQVTM, CDR2 ANQGSEA. The germline V and J ends were trimmed by 1 base and 0 bases, with 6 bases remaining between them. CDR3 size: 13 residues. CDR3 sequence: CSVEARYQETQYF. CDR3 nucleotide sequence: TGCAGCGTTGAAGCCCGATACCAAGAGACCCAGTACTTC.

This clonotype has only a few counts. The chain has TRBV3-1 and TRBJ1-1, with TRBD1 matching over 7 bases. The trim removed 3 bases at V and 1 base at J, leaving 8 bases unmatched. Germline CDR1 LGHDT, CDR2 YNNKEL (reference sequence). This CDR3 is 16 amino acids long. The CDR3 DNA is TGTGCCAGCAGCCACGGGTGGGACAGCTCGAACACTGAAGCTTTCTTT. Translation gives CASSHGWDSSNTEAFF.